Shown below are 22 T cell receptor beta chains from a single sample sequenced in a study of T cell responses to AZD1222 COVID-19 vaccine. The protocol was immunoSEQ multiplex PCR, while the TCRdb copy is restricted to in-frame clones and leaves out a portion. In the table there are approximately 90,000 clones, about 90% of which are singletons. The sample here was peripheral blood, taken on day 0 of AZD1222 vaccination. The receptors were gathered from an adult in good health.

The chain links TRBV9 to TRBJ2-3; D is unclear. Germline CDR1 and CDR2: SGDLS and YYNGEE. The germline V and J ends were trimmed by 0 bases and 5 bases, with 10 bases remaining between them. The CDR3 has 14 amino acids. For the CDR3, the DNA is TGTGCCAGCAGCGTAGGGGTAGGGCGAGATACGCAGTATTTT. Encoded protein: CASSVGVGRDTQYF.

Points on this clone: The identical CDR3 is also encoded by other nucleotide sequences in the sample. The J gene is TRBJ1-2, the V gene TRBV28; D gene ambiguous. CDR3 length: 11 residues. Germline V gene data show CDR1 as MDHEN and CDR2 as SYDVKM. With 3 bases removed from V and 4 bases from J, the gap between germline ends came to 3 bases. CDR3 residues: CASSLSYGYTF. DNA of the CDR3: TGTGCCAGCAGTTTGTCCTATGGCTACACCTTC.

The chain links TRBV5-1 to TRBJ1-5; possibly TRBD1 for D (5 bases). V gave up 0 bases and J gave up 1 base, with 11 bases separating them. Germline V gene lookup returns CDR1 SGHRS and CDR2 YFSETQ. There are 16 residues in the CDR3. The CDR3 protein is CASSLAPGGSNQPQHF. The CDR3 DNA follows: TGCGCCAGCAGCTTGGCCCCGGGGGGGAGCAATCAGCCCCAGCATTTT.

The V and J genes are TRBV6-4 and TRBJ2-1; 11 nucleotides match TRBD2. CDR3 length: 15 amino acids. CDR1 is MRHNA and CDR2 is SNTAGT in the germline V gene. V lost 5 bases, J lost 10 bases, and 10 bases stayed unmatched. CDR3 DNA: TGTGCCAGCAGTAGGGGACTAGCGGCCATGGGGGAGCAGTTCTTC. Amino acids: CASSRGLAAMGEQFF.

The chain has TRBV29-1 and TRBJ1-4, with D tentatively TRBD1 (5 bases). Germline CDR1 is SQVTM and CDR2 is ANQGSEA. The CDR3 contains 11 residues. V was clipped by 7 bases and J by 4 bases, with 7 bases between them. DNA of the CDR3: TGCAGCGCCGACAGTAATGAAAAACTGTTTTTT. Translation: CSADSNEKLFF.

The chain links TRBV10-3 to TRBJ2-2; 9 bases fit TRBD2. V shed 5 bases and J 5 bases; nucleotides not matched to a gene: 3. This CDR3 is 14 amino acids long. Germline CDR1 is ENHRY and CDR2 is SYGVKD. Written as DNA, the CDR3 is TGTGCCATCAGTCCCGCGGGGGGGACCGGGGAGCTGTTTTTT. Translation: CAISPAGGTGELFF.

The CDR3 here is CASSPEEDEPYEQYF. The DNA for the CDR3 is TGTGCCAGCAGCCCGGAGGAGGACGAACCCTACGAGCAGTACTTC. The chain combines TRBV6-5 with TRBJ2-7; a possible D gene is TRBD2 (5 bases). The CDR3 runs to 15 residues. V lost 6 bases to trimming and J lost 2 bases, with 17 bases between them. Germline V gives CDR1 MNHEY, CDR2 SVGAGI.

This clone is a singleton in its sample. V gene TRBV21-1 combines with J gene TRBJ2-1. TRBV21-1 is classified as a pseudogene. The CDR3 is 13 amino acids. CDR3 sequence: CASSVRGVSAQFF. For the CDR3, the DNA is TGTGCCAGCAGCGTCCGTGGGGTGAGCGCGCAGTTCTTC.

The genes are TRBV5-8 and TRBJ1-4; possible D gene TRBD1, 6 bases. Germline V gene lookup returns CDR1 SGHTS and CDR2 YDEGEE. The CDR3 totals 17 residues. V was trimmed by 2 bases and J by 2 bases, leaving 16 bases between them. The CDR3 loop reads CASSFSRGGDTNEKLFF. The CDR3 coding sequence is TGTGCCAGCAGCTTCTCGAGGGGGGGCGACACTAATGAAAAACTGTTTTTT. Full variable domain (missing parts from reference TRBV5-8 and TRBJ1-4): EAGVTQSPTHLIKTRGQQATLRCSPISGHTSVYWYQQALGLGLQFLLWYDEGEERNRGNFPPRFSGRQFPNYSSELNVNALELEDSALYLCASSFSRGGDTNEKLFFGSGTQLSVL.

This clone appeared a single time. J is TRBJ1-6 and V is TRBV6-5, with D unresolved. Trimming stripped 4 bases from V and 8 bases from J, with 12 bases between. This CDR3 region has 14 residues. Germline V lookup: CDR1 MNHEY, CDR2 SVGAGI. CDR3 sequence (DNA): TGTGCCAGCAGTTTACCAGGCCAGGATTCACCCCTCCACTTT. This translates into CASSLPGQDSPLHF.

The V and J genes are TRBV19 and TRBJ2-5; TRBD2 is a possible D gene (6 bases). The CDR3 spans 14 residues. The germline V gene has CDR1 LNHDA and CDR2 SQIVND (reference sequence). Deletions cut 5 bases from V and 6 bases from J, with 16 bases between. The CDR3 spells CASSGPGEAQTQYF. The CDR3, as DNA: TGTGCCAGTAGTGGCCCGGGAGAAGCTCAGACCCAGTACTTC.

The V call is TRBV5-4, the J call TRBJ1-4; D remains unclear. Germline-derived CDR1 and CDR2 are SGHNT and YYREEE (reference sequence). Trimming left V 1 base short and J 4 bases short, with 5 bases between. CDR3 size: 13 residues. The CDR3 here is CASSLTDNEKLFF. The CDR3 bases are TGTGCCAGCAGCTTGACAGATAATGAAAAACTGTTTTTT. Looking up the rest from reference TRBV5-4 and TRBJ1-4 gives the full variable domain: ETGVTQSPTHLIKTRGQQVTLRCSSQSGHNTVSWYQQALGQGPQFIFQYYREEENGRGNFPPRFSGLQFPNYSSELNVNALELDDSALYLCASSLTDNEKLFFGSGTQLSVL.

The genes are TRBV19 and TRBJ1-6; D is ambiguous. This CDR3 is 13 amino acids long. V shed 6 bases and J shed 7 bases, with 10 bases lying between them. Germline lookup yields CDR1 LNHDA and CDR2 SQIVND (reference sequence). In DNA form, the CDR3 reads TGTGCCAGTAGCCGGGCCGACAATTCACCCCTCCACTTT. Translated, it gives CASSRADNSPLHF.

In this sample, this clone turned up once. This chain uses TRBV6-6 with TRBJ1-2, with D possibly TRBD1 on 5 matching bases. V was shortened by 7 bases and J by 1 base, with 10 bases between the two germline ends. This CDR3 has 13 residues. The V gene's germline CDR1 is MNHNY and CDR2 SVGAGI (reference sequence). The CDR3 DNA reads TGTGCCAGCATTTCGGGGGATAACTATGGCTACACCTTC. Residues: CASISGDNYGYTF.

The chain carries TRBV19 and TRBJ2-1, with 12 bases lining up with TRBD2. Trimming at V came to 5 bases and at J to 2 bases, leaving 4 bases not matched to a gene. CDR1 LNHDA and CDR2 SQIVND come from the germline V gene (reference sequence). The CDR3 contains 16 residues. CDR3 nucleotide sequence: TGTGCCAGTAGTGAGACTAGCGGGGGAGCCTACAATGAGCAGTTCTTC. Its protein is CASSETSGGAYNEQFF. The entire variable domain, with the rest obtained from reference TRBV19 and TRBJ2-1, is as follows: DGGITQSPKYLFRKEGQNVTLSCEQNLNHDAMYWYRQDPGQGLRLIYYSQIVNDFQKGDIAEGYSVSREKKESFPLTVTSAQKNPTAFYLCASSETSGGAYNEQFFGPGTRLTVL.

The V and J genes are TRBV6-4 and TRBJ2-1, with D maybe TRBD2 (6 bases). The CDR3 consists of 15 residues. The V and J ends lost 2 bases and 6 bases respectively, with 14 bases between them. CDR1 is MRHNA and CDR2 is SNTAGT in the germline V gene. CDR3 residues: CASSDRLGGSNEQFF. The CDR3 bases are TGTGCCAGCAGTGACAGGCTAGGAGGGTCCAATGAGCAGTTCTTC.

The V and J genes are TRBV7-8 and TRBJ1-3; no clear D. In germline, CDR1 is SGHVS, CDR2 FQNEAQ. CDR3 size: 14 residues. The V gene lost 4 bases and the J gene lost 3 bases, with 10 bases spanning the gap. The CDR3 protein is CASSSQAGGNTIYF. As DNA, the CDR3 is TGTGCCAGCAGCTCCCAGGCGGGTGGAAACACCATATATTTT.

The V call is TRBV9, the J call TRBJ2-3; D unresolved. The germline gives CDR1 SGDLS, CDR2 YYNGEE. This CDR3 region has 13 residues. Trimming took off 0 bases at V and 3 bases at J, with 5 bases between the two ends. The CDR3 spells CASSVGLTDTQYF. For the CDR3, the DNA is TGTGCCAGCAGCGTAGGATTGACAGATACGCAGTATTTT.

The chain couples TRBV18 to TRBJ2-5; D is possibly TRBD1 (6 bases). Between the trimmed V and J ends, which lost 0 bases and 2 bases, there was a span of 10 bases. Germline CDR1 reads KGHSH; CDR2 reads LQKENI. The CDR3 has 15 residues. The CDR3, as DNA: TGTGCCAGCTCACCACCTGGGACATCACAAGAGACCCAGTACTTC. This sequence encodes CASSPPGTSQETQYF.

The chain is built from TRBV30 and TRBJ1-5; no clear D. V gave up 3 bases and J gave up 0 bases, with 6 bases separating them. The CDR3 runs 13 residues. Looked up from germline, CDR1 is GTSNPN and CDR2 is SVGIG (reference sequence). The CDR3 is CAWSPYSNQPQHF. The CDR3 DNA follows: TGTGCCTGGAGCCCGTATAGCAATCAGCCCCAGCATTTT.

The genes are TRBV6-6 and TRBJ2-1; 9 bases are shared with TRBD1. The CDR3 is 16 amino acids. Germline values: CDR1 MNHNY, CDR2 SVGAGI (reference sequence). Trimming removed 4 bases from V and 0 bases from J; junction bases left unmatched: 4. CDR3 in amino acids: CASSSSGQGSYNEQFF. The CDR3 DNA is TGTGCCAGCAGTTCCTCGGGACAGGGCTCCTACAATGAGCAGTTCTTC.

This sequence joins TRBV4-3 and TRBJ2-7, with D perhaps matching TRBD1 (6 bases). The CDR3 is made up of 17 amino acids. V shed 3 bases and J shed 6 bases, with 24 bases lying between them. Germline assignment: CDR1 LGHNA and CDR2 YSLEER. CDR3 coding DNA: TGCGCCAGCAGCCAGGCCCAAGGACCGGGACGAGGGGGCGAGCAGTACTTC. Translation gives CASSQAQGPGRGGEQYF.